This record concerns one TCR beta chain sequence. Its antigen is unidentified. The data originate from a study of cytomegalovirus exposure and HLA in healthy donors. Study observations and caveats: Later analysis associated a missense DCLRE1C variant with TCR beta V- and J-gene trimming. Whilst most TCR sequences proved rare, a subset of public TCRs occurred across many donors. Prior analysis indicated that the majority of TCR beta V segments exhibited productivity approximately 90% or approximately 30% of the time. As was reported, the HLA-A and HLA-B alleles of most subjects were accurately predicted from TCR beta sequences.

The CDR3 spans 15 residues. V shed 4 bases, J shed 4 bases, and the junction held 8 bases outside the gene matches. Per germline, CDR1 SNHLY and CDR2 FYNNEI. In the PCR, 60 Vbeta and 13 Jbeta primers were used. Method: immunoSEQ multiplex PCR; TCRdb's copy keeps in-frame clones and lacks some. The sample consists of around 180,000 clones, 84% of them appearing once. This receptor was taken from a boy between 10 and 17 years old in good health and CMV-seronegative. This chain connects TRBV2 to TRBJ1-2, with 8 bases identical to TRBD1. The sequencing input was PBMCs. CDR3 DNA: TGTGCCAGCAGTGCCTCAACAGGGGGAGGCTATGGCTACACCTTC. Translated, it gives CASSASTGGGYGYTF.